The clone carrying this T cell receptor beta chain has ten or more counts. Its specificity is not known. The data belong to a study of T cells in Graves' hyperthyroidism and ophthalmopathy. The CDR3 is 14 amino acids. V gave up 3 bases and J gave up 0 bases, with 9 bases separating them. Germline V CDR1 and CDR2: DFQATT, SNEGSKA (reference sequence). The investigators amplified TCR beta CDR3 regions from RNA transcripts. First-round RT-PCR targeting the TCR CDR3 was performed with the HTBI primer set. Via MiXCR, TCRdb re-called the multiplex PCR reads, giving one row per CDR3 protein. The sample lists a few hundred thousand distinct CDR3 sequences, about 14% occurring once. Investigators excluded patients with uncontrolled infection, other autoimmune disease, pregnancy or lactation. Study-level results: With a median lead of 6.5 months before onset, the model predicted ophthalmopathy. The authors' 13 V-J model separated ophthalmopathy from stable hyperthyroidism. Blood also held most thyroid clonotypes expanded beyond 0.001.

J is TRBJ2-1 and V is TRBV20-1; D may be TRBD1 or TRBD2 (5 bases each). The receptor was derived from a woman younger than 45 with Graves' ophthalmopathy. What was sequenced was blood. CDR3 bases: TGCAGTGCTAGGGGGGATACCTCCTACAATGAGCAGTTCTTC. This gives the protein CSARGDTSYNEQFF.